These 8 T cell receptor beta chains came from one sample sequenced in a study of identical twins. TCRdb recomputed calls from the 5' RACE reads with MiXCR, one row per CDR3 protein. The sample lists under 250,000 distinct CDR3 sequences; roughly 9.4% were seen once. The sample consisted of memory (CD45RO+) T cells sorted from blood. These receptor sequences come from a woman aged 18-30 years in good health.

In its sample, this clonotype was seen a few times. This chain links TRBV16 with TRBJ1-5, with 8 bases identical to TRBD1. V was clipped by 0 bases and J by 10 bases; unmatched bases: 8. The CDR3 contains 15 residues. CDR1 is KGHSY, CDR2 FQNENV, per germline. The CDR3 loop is CASSQSATGAQPQHF. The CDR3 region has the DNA TGTGCCAGCAGCCAATCGGCGACAGGGGCGCAACCCCAGCATTTT. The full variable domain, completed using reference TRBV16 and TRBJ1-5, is GEEVAQTPKHLVRGEGQKAKLYCAPIKGHSYVFWYQQVLKNEFKFLISFQNENVFDETGMPKERFSAKCLPNSPCSLEIQATKLEDSAVYFCASSQSATGAQPQHFGDGTRLSIL.

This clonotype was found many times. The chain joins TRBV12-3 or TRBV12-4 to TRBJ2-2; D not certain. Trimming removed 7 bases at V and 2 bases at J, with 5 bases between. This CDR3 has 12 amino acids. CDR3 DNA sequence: TGTGCCAGCAAGGATAACACCGGGGAGCTGTTTTTT. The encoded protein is CASKDNTGELFF.

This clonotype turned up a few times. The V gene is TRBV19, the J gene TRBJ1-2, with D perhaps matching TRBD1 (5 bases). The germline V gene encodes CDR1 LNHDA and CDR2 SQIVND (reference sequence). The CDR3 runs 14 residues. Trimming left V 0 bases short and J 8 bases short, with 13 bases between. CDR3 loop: CASSIDGGEVGYTF. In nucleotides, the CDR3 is TGTGCCAGTAGTATAGACGGAGGGGAAGTAGGCTACACCTTC.

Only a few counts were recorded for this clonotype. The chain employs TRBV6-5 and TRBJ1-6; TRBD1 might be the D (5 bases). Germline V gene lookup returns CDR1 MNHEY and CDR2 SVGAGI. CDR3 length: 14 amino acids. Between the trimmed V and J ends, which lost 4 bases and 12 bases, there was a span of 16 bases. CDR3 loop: CASSFQDTEVPLHF. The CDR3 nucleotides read TGTGCCAGCAGTTTCCAGGACACCGAGGTACCCCTCCACTTT.

The CDR3 DNA sequence: TGTGCCAGTAGTTACTCCCGTACCACCTACGAGCAGTACTTC. Translating it yields CASSYSRTTYEQYF. The chain couples TRBV19 to TRBJ2-7; no clear D gene. V lost 5 bases and J 2 bases, leaving 13 bases between the germline ends. This CDR3 comprises 14 residues. The V gene's germline CDR1 is LNHDA and CDR2 SQIVND (reference sequence). Combining the CDR3 with reference TRBV19 and TRBJ2-7 gives the whole variable domain DGGITQSPKYLFRKEGQNVTLSCEQNLNHDAMYWYRQDPGQGLRLIYYSQIVNDFQKGDIAEGYSVSREKKESFPLTVTSAQKNPTAFYLCASSYSRTTYEQYFGPGTRLTVT.

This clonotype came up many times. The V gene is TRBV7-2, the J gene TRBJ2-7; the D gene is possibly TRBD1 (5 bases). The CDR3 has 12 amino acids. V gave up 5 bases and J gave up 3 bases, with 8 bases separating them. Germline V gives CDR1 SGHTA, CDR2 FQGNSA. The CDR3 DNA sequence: TGTGCCAGCAGCCATACAGGCTACGAGCAGTACTTC. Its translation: CASSHTGYEQYF.

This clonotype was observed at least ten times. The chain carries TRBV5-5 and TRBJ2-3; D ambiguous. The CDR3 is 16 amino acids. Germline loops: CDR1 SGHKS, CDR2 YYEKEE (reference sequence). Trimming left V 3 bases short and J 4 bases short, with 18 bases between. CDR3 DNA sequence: TGTGCCAGCAGCTGGATCAGTGGAGCCGTCGCAGATACGCAGTATTTT. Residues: CASSWISGAVADTQYF.

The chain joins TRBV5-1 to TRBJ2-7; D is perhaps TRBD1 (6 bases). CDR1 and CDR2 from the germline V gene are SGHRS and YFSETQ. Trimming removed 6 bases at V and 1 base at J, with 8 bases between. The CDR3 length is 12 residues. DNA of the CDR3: TGCGCCAGCAAGGGGGAATCCTACGAGCAGTACTTC. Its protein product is CASKGESYEQYF.